A selection of T cell receptor beta chains follows, all from one sample in a study of cytomegalovirus exposure and HLA in healthy donors. The table came from immunoSEQ multiplex PCR; TCRdb's copy has only in-frame clones and leaves some out. Among some 170,000 clones, roughly 79% were seen once, and the ten largest hold 4.9%. Sequences were obtained from PBMCs. The source of these receptors is a young woman in good health and CMV-seropositive. CDR3s leave out the opening cysteine and the closing phenylalanine or tryptophan. A clone size is listed for some rows: how often the clone was seen (once, few, many), or a class if it is expanded.

. | TRBV5-1 | ASSLATGGQPQH
. | TRBV7-2 | ASSLSPGVYGYT
. | TRBV4-1 | ASRRSGGTEAF
. | TRBV27 | ASSFQPGPVTYNEQF
few | TRBV18 | ASSPDRDGNTIY
. | TRBV11-2 | ASSPGGLQPQH
. | TRBV18 | ASSREFSNQPQH
. | TRBV7-9 | ASSDGSGNTIY
. | TRBV27 | ASRNNLRGSGTEAF
. | TRBV7-9 | ASSPPRVGEKLF
. | TRBV28 | ASSFAGSGNTIY
. | TRBV7-9 | ASRPLTGKVLQNTGELF
. | TRBV11-1 | ASSLGGELPPLSEQY
. | TRBV2 | ASRQGTEAF
few | TRBV11-3 | ASSLGGDFTDTQY
. | TRBV6-6 | ASSYEGTGGREKLF
. | TRBV9 | ASSGRSGGASETQY
. | TRBV27 | ASSLLGGQGVNTEAF
. | TRBV2 | ASNPGGLNSPLH
. | TRBV9 | ASSPQGGGSHYEQY
. | TRBV5-6 | ASSLRVDSFLTGSQY
. | TRBV4-2 | ASSQVYGADTEAF
. | TRBV10-3 | AITRDREIYGYT
. | TRBV18 | ASSPTGTGRINTIY
few | TRBV4-2 | ASSHETGGLGNTIY
. | TRBV4-2 | ASSQDNGGPSYEQY